This note documents a single TCR beta chain sequence. The sample is drawn from a study of PD-1 blockade in classical Hodgkin lymphoma. The CDR3 consists of 13 residues. Germline V gene sequence: CDR1 MNHEY, CDR2 SVGAGI. The V gene lost 7 bases and the J gene lost 0 bases, with 7 bases spanning the gap. Repertoires were generated with immunoSEQ multiplex PCR, while TCRdb's copy carries only in-frame clones and drops some. The sample contains 100,000 or so clones, around 89% of which appear only once. Every patient had relapsed following autologous stem cell transplantation, and cohorts differed in brentuximab vedotin exposure. Patients showed best responses of complete response, partial response or progressive disease.

This rearrangement joins TRBV6-5 to TRBJ1-3; D is undetermined. The material was peripheral blood mononuclear cells (PBMCs), obtained before the second cycle of nivolumab. The clonotype was recovered from a human donor with classical Hodgkin lymphoma. The CDR3 nucleotides read TGTGCCAGCATGAGAAGCTCTGGAAACACCATATATTTT. Amino acid sequence: CASMRSSGNTIYF.